The next 11 T cell receptor beta chains were all read from a single sample in a study of cytomegalovirus exposure and HLA in healthy donors. This PCR relied on a set of 60 Vbeta primers and 13 Jbeta primers. Generated by immunoSEQ multiplex PCR, the TCRdb table keeps only in-frame clones and is missing some. The sample is made up of around 200,000 clones, and the top ten hold 0.65% to 0.9% of it. Source material: PBMCs. All receptors derive from a young woman in good health and CMV-seropositive.

The chain links TRBV7-2 to TRBJ2-7; 15 bases map to TRBD2. Germline CDR1 reads SGHTA; CDR2 reads FQGNSA. The CDR3 is 16 residues long. V lost 6 bases to trimming and J lost 4 bases; unmatched junction nucleotides: 7. The CDR3 is CASSRTGTSGGYEQYF. CDR3 in DNA: TGTGCCAGCAGTCGCACCGGGACTAGCGGGGGGTACGAGCAGTACTTC.

The CDR3 loop reads CAWVPTGENIQYF. The DNA of the CDR3 is TGTGCCTGGGTCCCGACAGGCGAAAACATTCAGTACTTC. The V call is TRBV30, the J call TRBJ2-4; D may be TRBD1 (6 bases). CDR1 is GTSNPN, CDR2 SVGIG, per germline (reference sequence). Trimming left V 5 bases short and J 5 bases short, with 13 bases between. The CDR3 totals 13 residues.

The chain combines TRBV29-1 with TRBJ1-1; D gene uncertain. CDR1 is SQVTM and CDR2 is ANQGSEA in the germline V gene. The CDR3 is 12 amino acids. V was clipped by 7 bases and J by 6 bases, with 15 bases between them. CDR3 nucleotide sequence: TGCAGCGGGGCTTTACAAGGCTCTGAAGCTTTCTTT. Translation gives CSGALQGSEAFF.

The CDR3 DNA reads TGTGCCAGCAGTGTAGCGACTAGCGGGAGCGATACGCAGTATTTT. It codes for CASSVATSGSDTQYF. The chain is built from TRBV6-1 and TRBJ2-3, with 12 bases that match TRBD2. The junction had 5 bases not matched to a gene; V was cut back by 4 bases and J by 6 bases. The length of the CDR3 is 15 residues. The germline gives CDR1 MNHNS, CDR2 SASEGT.

J is TRBJ2-6 and V is TRBV6-4, with D unclear. The germline V gene encodes CDR1 MRHNA and CDR2 SNTAGT. This CDR3 contains 13 residues. V lost 2 bases and J 4 bases, leaving 3 bases between the germline ends. CDR3 bases: TGTGCCAGCAGTGACCAGGGGGCCAACGTCCTGACTTTC. Translation: CASSDQGANVLTF.

The genes are TRBV6-5 and TRBJ1-1, with a possible D match to TRBD1 (5 bases). Germline V gene data show CDR1 as MNHEY and CDR2 as SVGAGI. V lost 6 bases and J lost 4, with 15 bases in between. The CDR3 runs 14 residues. In DNA, the CDR3 is TGTGCCAGCAGAGTAGGGGATGCTACCACTGAAGCTTTCTTT. This sequence encodes CASRVGDATTEAFF.

The chain is built from TRBV6-5 and TRBJ1-2, with D maybe TRBD1 (6 bases). V lost 5 bases and J lost 7, with 14 bases in between. From germline, CDR1 is MNHEY and CDR2 SVGAGI. This CDR3 is 13 amino acids long. The CDR3 DNA reads TGTGCCAGCAGTCAACAGGGATTCAGTGGCTACACCTTC. Translating gives CASSQQGFSGYTF.

The genes are TRBV5-8 and TRBJ2-1; 7 bases match TRBD1. Germline-derived CDR1 and CDR2 are SGHTS and YDEGEE. This CDR3 comprises 13 residues. The V and J ends lost 1 base and 10 bases, in that order; junction bases with no gene match: 5. CDR3 DNA sequence: TGTGCCAGCAGCTTGCTATACAGGGGCGAGCAGTTCTTC. Translated, it gives CASSLLYRGEQFF.

V is TRBV7-2 and J is TRBJ1-3; 9 bases are shared with TRBD1. The CDR3 totals 16 residues. In germline, CDR1 is SGHTA, CDR2 FQGNSA. V was clipped by 0 bases and J by 2 bases; unmatched bases: 2. CDR3 sequence: CASSLAGTGTGNTIYF. The DNA for the CDR3 is TGTGCCAGCAGCTTAGCCGGGACAGGGACTGGAAACACCATATATTTT. Looking up the rest from reference TRBV7-2 and TRBJ1-3 gives the full variable domain: GAGVSQSPSNKVTEKGKDVELRCDPISGHTALYWYRQSLGQGLEFLIYFQGNSAPDKSGLPSDRFSAERTGGSVSTLTIQRTQQEDSAVYLCASSLAGTGTGNTIYFGEGSWLTVV.

The chain has TRBV6-1 and TRBJ2-1; the D gene is possibly TRBD1 (5 bases). The CDR3 has 15 amino acids. Trimming cost V 4 bases and J 2 bases, with 12 bases left between them. Germline V gene lookup returns CDR1 MNHNS and CDR2 SASEGT. This chain's CDR3 is CASSVVQETYNEQFF. The CDR3 region has the DNA TGTGCCAGCAGTGTCGTACAGGAAACCTACAATGAGCAGTTCTTC.

V usage is TRBV6-5 and J usage is TRBJ2-7, with D possibly matching TRBD1 (7 bases). This CDR3 is 12 amino acids long. The germline V gene encodes CDR1 MNHEY and CDR2 SVGAGI. Trimming removed 8 bases from V and 2 bases from J, with 10 bases in between. The CDR3 loop reads CASAGQTYEQYF. The CDR3 coding sequence is TGTGCCAGCGCGGGACAGACCTACGAGCAGTACTTC.